This T cell receptor beta chain appears in the sequencing data of a study of cytomegalovirus exposure and HLA in healthy donors. Study overall: The 550 to 800 first-cohort repertoires and the 100 to 150 validation repertoires shared the same platform, a later analysis reported.

Separate from the roughly 610-subject first cohort, the approximately 120-subject validation cohort was the one that the donors belonged to. The data were produced by immunoSEQ multiplex PCR, yet TCRdb's version contains in-frame clones alone and is incomplete. The repertoire holds about 140,000 clones, with 80% to 90% as singletons. CDR1 and CDR2 from the germline V gene are SGHAT and FQNNGV. The CDR3 is 15 amino acids. Unmatched junction bases numbered 13, after V lost 5 bases and J lost 8 bases. This TCR was recovered from a woman aged 18-29 years in good health and CMV-seropositive. J is TRBJ1-2 and V is TRBV11-2; 8 bases match TRBD1. Sequencing used PBMCs. The CDR3 loop reads CASSPLARGPEGYTF. CDR3 coding DNA: TGTGCCAGCAGCCCTCTGGCCAGGGGGCCGGAGGGCTACACCTTC. Combining the CDR3 with reference TRBV11-2 and TRBJ1-2 gives the whole variable domain EAGVAQSPRYKIIEKRQSVAFWCNPISGHATLYWYQQILGQGPKLLIQFQNNGVVDDSQLPKDRFSAERLKGVDSTLKIQPAKLEDSAVYLCASSPLARGPEGYTFGSGTRLTVV.